Listed below are T cell receptor beta chains from one sample, sequenced in a study of T-cell reconstitution after alpha-beta-depleted transplantation in children. From the PCR reads, TCRdb called clonotypes with MiXCR, one entry per CDR3 protein. Of roughly 220,000 distinct CDR3 sequences detected, approximately 8.4% appear once; the ten largest clones hold 35% to 45%. The source material was PBMCs, mostly from graft donor cells, sampled 360 days after TCRalphabeta/CD19-depleted stem cell transplant. These receptors were collected from a male patient under 10 years old who had a stem cell transplant for acute myeloid leukemia, so the T cells may come from the graft donor. The CDR3 runs from the conserved cysteine through the conserved F or W. The D gene is left open where the match is weak. Size tells how often a clone was seen (once, few, many) or the class of an expanded clone, and some rows leave it out.

cdr3_length: 13; j_call: TRBJ2-7; clone_size: many; v_call: TRBV29-1; d_call: TRBD1; cdr3_nt: TGCAGCGTTGAGGGGACAGGGTCCCACGAGCAGTACTTC; cdr3_aa: CSVEGTGSHEQYF
cdr3_length: 15; j_call: TRBJ2-1; clone_size: many; v_call: TRBV20-1; d_call: -; cdr3_nt: TGCAGTGCTACTCTTTGGGGGGCCCGGTTAGTTGAGCAGTTCTTC; cdr3_aa: CSATLWGARLVEQFF
cdr3_length: 14; j_call: TRBJ2-1; clone_size: many; v_call: TRBV12-3/TRBV12-4; d_call: TRBD1; cdr3_nt: TGTGCCAGCAGCCGGGACAGGGATTACAATGAGCAGTTCTTC; cdr3_aa: CASSRDRDYNEQFF
cdr3_length: 17; j_call: TRBJ2-5; clone_size: many; v_call: TRBV10-3; d_call: -; cdr3_nt: TGTGCCATCAGTGAGGGGGCAACAGGAATTGGCCAAGAGACCCAGTACTTC; cdr3_aa: CAISEGATGIGQETQYF
cdr3_length: 15; j_call: TRBJ2-7; clone_size: -; v_call: TRBV6-2/TRBV6-3; d_call: TRBD2; cdr3_nt: TGTGCCAGCAGGCGTGGACTAGCGGCGGCCTACGAGCAGTACTTC; cdr3_aa: CASRRGLAAAYEQYF
cdr3_length: 15; j_call: TRBJ2-1; clone_size: many; v_call: TRBV20-1; d_call: TRBD2; cdr3_nt: TGCAGTGCTATCCCGAGCGGGAGGTCCTACAATGAGCAGTTCTTC; cdr3_aa: CSAIPSGRSYNEQFF
cdr3_length: 14; j_call: TRBJ2-1; clone_size: many; v_call: TRBV12-3/TRBV12-4; d_call: TRBD1; cdr3_nt: TGTGCCAGCAGTTGGGACAGTACCTACAATGAGCAGTTCTTC; cdr3_aa: CASSWDSTYNEQFF
cdr3_length: 15; j_call: TRBJ1-2; clone_size: many; v_call: TRBV11-2; d_call: -; cdr3_nt: TGTGCCAGCAGCTTAGACGGGCCCGGGGGGTATGGCTACACCTTC; cdr3_aa: CASSLDGPGGYGYTF
cdr3_length: 13; j_call: TRBJ1-3; clone_size: many; v_call: TRBV12-3/TRBV12-4; d_call: -; cdr3_nt: TGTGCCAGCAGTCCTGGGACGGGAAACACCATATATTTT; cdr3_aa: CASSPGTGNTIYF
cdr3_length: 16; j_call: TRBJ1-6; clone_size: -; v_call: TRBV7-9; d_call: -; cdr3_nt: TGTGCCAGCAGCTTAGCGCCGAGCTCCTATAATTCACCCCTCCACTTT; cdr3_aa: CASSLAPSSYNSPLHF
cdr3_length: 14; j_call: TRBJ2-5; clone_size: few; v_call: TRBV7-9; d_call: -; cdr3_nt: TGTGCCAGCAGCTTAGAGCCCCTCCAAGAGACCCAGTACTTC; cdr3_aa: CASSLEPLQETQYF
cdr3_length: 14; j_call: TRBJ1-3; clone_size: few; v_call: TRBV20-1; d_call: -; cdr3_nt: TGCAGTGCCCTCTCGATGGACGGCTTGGACACCATATATTTT; cdr3_aa: CSALSMDGLDTIYF
cdr3_length: 13; j_call: TRBJ2-7; clone_size: -; v_call: TRBV4-2; d_call: -; cdr3_nt: TGTGCCAGCAGCCAGGACCGCGAGTATGAGCAGTACTTC; cdr3_aa: CASSQDREYEQYF
cdr3_length: 13; j_call: TRBJ1-5; clone_size: few; v_call: TRBV27; d_call: -; cdr3_nt: TGTGCCAGCAGTTTATCCCTCCAAGAGCCCCAGCATTTT; cdr3_aa: CASSLSLQEPQHF
cdr3_length: 16; j_call: TRBJ2-1; clone_size: -; v_call: TRBV7-2; d_call: -; cdr3_nt: TGTGCCAGCAGCGGGTTCTCCGGTTTGTCCTACAATGAGCAGTTCTTC; cdr3_aa: CASSGFSGLSYNEQFF